This TCR beta chain was captured in a study of identical twins (dated by TCRdb to the mid-2010s). About the full investigation: To test whether fetal clonotypes persist, this study deep-sequenced TCR alpha and beta repertoires from monozygotic twins, from unrelated adults of various ages, and from cord blood. Replicate twin experiments were performed at different times using different library preparation protocols to rule out contamination. General conclusions and limits of the study: In monozygotic twins, out-of-frame TCR alpha sharing was systematically underestimated by recombination models, although the models agreed with sharing between unrelated individuals. Because the same donors could not be followed over many years, conclusions were based on cross-sectional statistical analysis. Fewer insertions were carried by abundant cord blood beta clonotypes, a similar but weaker trend appeared in young adult naive repertoires, and no such trend appeared in memory repertoires. Excess twin sharing in beta out-of-frame sequences was weaker because fewer shared sequences lowered the signal-to-noise ratio. Compared with coincidental sharing between unrelated individuals, out-of-frame TCR alpha sequences shared between twins had an excess of sequences with low generation probability. Zero-insertion analyses could be partly confounded by invariant T cells such as MAIT and iNKT, though diverse VJ usage argued against such confounding for most clonotypes.

Every donor was a healthy Caucasian. The twin cohort comprised three pairs of female monozygotic twins, all aged about 18 to 29 years. Positive isolation kits from Invitrogen were used to isolate the CD4+ and CD8+ T cell populations. Its CDR3 holds 14 amino acids, cysteine through phenylalanine. The CDR3 DNA has 42 bases and is translated from base 1. The junction shows trimming of 3 bases on V and 5 bases on J, plus 11 bases between the germline ends. CDR1 and CDR2, per the germline V gene (reference sequence), are SSHAT and FNYEAQ. Libraries were built with 5' RACE. Sequencing instrument: Illumina HiSeq 2000. Template switching introduced a universal primer binding site; the final cDNA contained a unique molecular identifier, enabling accurate counting of TCR cDNA molecules. Specific primers in the conserved constant-segment region were used to synthesize first-strand cDNA for the TCR alpha and beta chains. To control for contamination, each cDNA library was double barcoded with a SMART-Mk sample barcode plus Illumina barcodes. TruSeq adapter sequences along with Illumina sample barcodes were introduced in two successive PCR steps. TCR alpha and beta cDNA libraries were sequenced on the Illumina HiSeq platform with custom primers. From the authors' description of their analysis: Unique molecular identifiers were extracted from raw reads with MiGEC, and CDR3 positions were determined with MiXCR. Recombination models were inferred per individual with the repgenHMM and IGoR tools using an EM algorithm. Shared clonotype analysis was performed with the tcR package in R, normalizing sharing by the product of cloneset sizes. Out-of-frame nonproductive sequences were analyzed to study raw recombination free of thymic and clonal selection effects. The public reads were reanalyzed by TCRdb: fastp trimming at Q25, MiXCR alignment, in-frame beta chains only. Rows are unified per CDR3 protein, each entry keeping the most common DNA and genes. These V and J calls rely on TCRdb rather than the paper's analysis. The sample records 510,000 or so distinct CDR3 sequences, roughly 15% of which are singletons. Around 0.4% of the sample is held by the ten biggest clonotypes.

This clonotype was seen many times. This receptor's antigen is unknown. No per-base quality is available; no much larger clone lies one base away. This sample was shared with a second study, whose subject was yellow fever vaccine responses in identical twins. The second study, in turn, reports: According to the authors, in identical twins the way T cells responded to vaccination appeared partly convergent and partly personalized. The study precisely tracked vaccine-responding T cell clones in identical twins.

This receptor was obtained from a woman aged 18 to 35 in good health. The specimen sequenced was CD4+ T cells sorted from blood. Recombination joined TRBV7-7 with TRBJ2-1; perhaps TRBD2 is the D gene, with 6 bases matching. The CDR3 protein sequence reads: CASSLGGTHNEQFF. The base sequence is TGTGCCAGCAGCTTGGGCGGGACCCACAATGAGCAGTTCTTC.